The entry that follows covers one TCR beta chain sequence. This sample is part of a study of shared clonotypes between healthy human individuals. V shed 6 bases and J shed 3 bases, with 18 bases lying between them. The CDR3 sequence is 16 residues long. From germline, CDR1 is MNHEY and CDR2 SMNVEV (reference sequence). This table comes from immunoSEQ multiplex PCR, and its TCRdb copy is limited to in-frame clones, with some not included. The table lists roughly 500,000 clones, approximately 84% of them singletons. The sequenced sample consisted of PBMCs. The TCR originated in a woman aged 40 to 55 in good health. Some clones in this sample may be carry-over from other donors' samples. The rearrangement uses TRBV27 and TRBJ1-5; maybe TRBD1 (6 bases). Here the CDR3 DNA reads TGTGCCAGCAGACAAAGACCGGAGGGGGTCAATCAGCCCCAGCATTTT. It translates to CASRQRPEGVNQPQHF.